The sequence of this T cell receptor (beta chain) was determined in a study of cytomegalovirus exposure and HLA in healthy donors. Notes on the study in general: Later work found most CMV-associated TCR beta chains apparently HLA-restricted.

The V gene's germline CDR1 is SGHNT and CDR2 YENEEA. V dropped 5 bases and J dropped 3 bases, with 7 bases sitting between them. This CDR3 comprises 12 residues. For this clone: Its specificity is not known.

60 Vbeta and 13 Jbeta primers were used in PCR. Libraries were prepared by immunoSEQ multiplex PCR; TCRdb keeps only in-frame clonotypes and omits some of them. Among about 210,000 clones listed, more than 75% were seen once. The sequencing input was PBMCs. This receptor was taken from a man aged 40-49 years in good health and CMV-seropositive. The chain has TRBV11-3 and TRBJ1-1; no clear D gene. CDR3 residues: CASSGLYTEAFF. The CDR3 DNA is TGTGCCAGCAGCGGACTGTACACTGAAGCTTTCTTT.